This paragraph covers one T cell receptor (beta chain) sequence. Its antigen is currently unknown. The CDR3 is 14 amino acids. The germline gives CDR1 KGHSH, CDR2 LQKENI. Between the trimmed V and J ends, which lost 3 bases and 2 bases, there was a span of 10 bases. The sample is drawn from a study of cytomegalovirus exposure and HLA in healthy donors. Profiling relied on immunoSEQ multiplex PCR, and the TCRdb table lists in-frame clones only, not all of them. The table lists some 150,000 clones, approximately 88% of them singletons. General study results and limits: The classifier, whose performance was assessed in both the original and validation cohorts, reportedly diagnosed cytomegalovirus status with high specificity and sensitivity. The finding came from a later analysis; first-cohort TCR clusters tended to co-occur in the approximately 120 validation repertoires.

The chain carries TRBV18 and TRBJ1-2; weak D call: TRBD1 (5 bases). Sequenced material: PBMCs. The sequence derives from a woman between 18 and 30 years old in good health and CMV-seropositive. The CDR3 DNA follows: TGTGCCAGCTCACCCACGACAGAAAACTATGGCTACACCTTC. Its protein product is CASSPTTENYGYTF.